Included here is one T cell receptor (beta chain) sequence, with context. The table lists this clonotype with a few counts. Its antigen specificity is not known. No clone much larger than this one lies a single base away; base qualities are absent. TCRdb names Illumina HiSeq 1500 as the instrument used. TCRdb handled the public reads itself, with Q25 trimming in fastp and clone calling in MiXCR, and kept productive beta chains. Under each unique CDR3 protein, matching rows form one entry showing the most common genes and DNA. The sample yields hundreds of thousands of distinct CDR3 sequences; under 40% were counted once. The top ten clonotypes cover around 15% of the sample. This sample stems from a study of T cell repertoires in cytomegalovirus infection (dated by TCRdb to the late 2010s). Some background on the complete study: The peptide stimulations were aimed at well-studied HLA-B-restricted epitopes as well as recently identified HLA-C-restricted CMV epitopes, whose presentation resists viral immunomodulation. Because public TCR beta signatures pointed to carriage of CMV infection together with the matching HLA type, the HLA type of each donor mattered for the analysis.

For CDR1 and CDR2, the germline V gene lists MNHEY and SVGEGT. V loses 6 bases of germline sequence and J loses 0 bases, and the interval between the two ends is 9 bases. Measured from the cysteine to the phenylalanine, the CDR3 is 14 residues long. Left in the record is the CDR3 DNA by itself, 42 bases read in frame from the first base. The sample's treatment or condition label is to be understood as: in vitro stimulation with specific CMV peptide epitopes to enrich CMV-specific T cells. The investigation overall reported the following: In both this cohort and an independent roughly 350-donor cohort, the cumulative frequency of public TCR beta family members distinguished carriers of CMV infection plus the relevant HLA type. The ex vivo response was dominated by HLA-C-restricted CMV-specific TCR beta clonotypes, which also provided the single most frequent clonotype in two of eight donors.

This specimen was cultured CD8+ T cells from PBMCs, taken from culture after CMV antigen stimulation. The clonotype comes from a human donor in good health (CMV status not recorded). Some clones in this sample may be carry-over from other donors' samples. In this chain, TRBV6-2 or TRBV6-3 is recombined with TRBJ1-5; TRBD1 is a possible D gene, resting on 5 matching bases. The DNA is TGTGCCAGCAGCCGGGACTATAGCAATCAGCCCCAGCATTTT. The encoded protein is CASSRDYSNQPQHF.